Shown below are 24 T cell receptor beta chains from a single sample sequenced in a study of control samples from healthy donors and cancer patients. TCRdb's copy holds only in-frame clones and misses some; the assay was immunoSEQ multiplex PCR. The sample has fewer than 150,000 clones; 80% to 95% are singletons. The sample taken for sequencing was blood. The receptor source for this set is a woman younger than 30 in good health.

The CDR3 DNA reads TGTGCTAGTGGTTTAGGGGGGAGCGGGGAGCTGTTTTTT. Its protein is CASGLGGSGELFF. The chain uses TRBV12-5 and TRBJ2-2; either TRBD1 or TRBD2 may supply D (6 bases each). CDR3 size: 13 residues. V lost 3 bases and J lost 7, with 9 bases in between. Germline V gene data show CDR1 as LGHNT and CDR2 as FRNRAP.

The V gene is TRBV7-8, the J gene TRBJ2-7; 9 bases are a match to TRBD1. Per the germline V gene, CDR1 is SGHVS and CDR2 is FQNEAQ. The CDR3 runs to 16 residues. With V trimmed by 4 bases and J by 3 bases, 10 bases remained unmatched. The CDR3 DNA reads TGTGCCAGCAGCTATTTGGAGACAGGGGGGAACTACGAGCAGTACTTC. Its protein product is CASSYLETGGNYEQYF.

The J gene is TRBJ2-5, the V gene TRBV5-4; 11 bases agree with TRBD2. This CDR3 has 16 residues. The V and J ends lost 3 bases and 5 bases, in that order; junction bases with no gene match: 9. Germline CDR1 is SGHNT and CDR2 is YYREEE (reference sequence). The CDR3 DNA is TGTGCCAGCAGCTCAAGGACTAGCGGGTTGGGGGAGACCCAGTACTTC. This encodes CASSSRTSGLGETQYF. The full variable domain, with the rest looked up from reference TRBV5-4 and TRBJ2-5, is ETGVTQSPTHLIKTRGQQVTLRCSSQSGHNTVSWYQQALGQGPQFIFQYYREEENGRGNFPPRFSGLQFPNYSSELNVNALELDDSALYLCASSSRTSGLGETQYFGPGTRLLVL.

The CDR3 coding sequence is TGTGCCAGCAGCCTTGACAGGGTTGGTGAAAAACTGTTTTTT. Its protein is CASSLDRVGEKLFF. The chain is built from TRBV5-4 and TRBJ1-4; TRBD1 matches 7 bases. Germline CDR1 SGHNT, CDR2 YYREEE (reference sequence). V lost 4 bases and J lost 7; bases outside the gene matches: 7. The CDR3 has 14 residues. The complete variable domain, with remaining parts taken from reference TRBV5-4 and TRBJ1-4, reads ETGVTQSPTHLIKTRGQQVTLRCSSQSGHNTVSWYQQALGQGPQFIFQYYREEENGRGNFPPRFSGLQFPNYSSELNVNALELDDSALYLCASSLDRVGEKLFFGSGTQLSVL.

This chain links TRBV6-2 or TRBV6-3 with TRBJ2-3; weak D call: TRBD1 (6 bases). V shed 4 bases and J shed 4 bases, with 9 bases lying between them. This CDR3 spans 13 amino acids. The germline CDR1 and CDR2 sequences are MNHEY and SVGEGT. CDR3 nucleotide sequence: TGTGCCAGCAGTTCCACAGGGCCAGATACGCAGTATTTT. As protein: CASSSTGPDTQYF.

V is TRBV6-2 or TRBV6-3 and J is TRBJ2-3; a possible D gene is TRBD2 (7 bases). The germline V and J ends were trimmed by 2 bases and 4 bases, with 25 bases remaining between them. Per germline, CDR1 MNHEY and CDR2 SVGEGT. The CDR3 is 19 amino acids. The CDR3 sequence: CASSYPAEGRGPTSDTQYF. CDR3 DNA sequence: TGTGCCAGCAGTTACCCGGCGGAAGGGCGGGGGCCGACATCAGATACGCAGTATTTT.

The chain couples TRBV28 to TRBJ1-5; TRBD1 might be the D (6 bases). CDR3 length: 13 amino acids. V shed 6 bases and J shed 6 bases, with 12 bases lying between them. Germline CDR1 and CDR2: MDHEN and SYDVKM. The CDR3 protein is CASRGTGIQPQHF. Here the CDR3 DNA reads TGTGCCAGCAGGGGAACAGGGATTCAGCCCCAGCATTTT.

The chain joins TRBV7-2 to TRBJ2-7, with 8 nucleotides matching TRBD2. CDR1 SGHTA and CDR2 FQGNSA come from the germline V gene. V shed 2 bases, J shed 4 bases, and the junction held 10 bases outside the gene matches. The CDR3 has 16 amino acids. The CDR3 nucleotides read TGTGCCAGCAGCTTAACAGCGGGAGTATCTCCATACGAGCAGTACTTC. Translation gives CASSLTAGVSPYEQYF.

The J gene is TRBJ2-7, the V gene TRBV7-2; 8 bases are a match to TRBD1. The V gene's germline CDR1 is SGHTA and CDR2 FQGNSA. The trim removed 4 bases at V and 3 bases at J, leaving 8 bases unmatched. This CDR3 has 15 residues. In nucleotides, the CDR3 is TGTGCCAGCAGCTCTGGACAGGGAGGCCTCTACGAGCAGTACTTC. Protein: CASSSGQGGLYEQYF.

The DNA for the CDR3 is TGTGCCAGCAGCTGGGGGGCCAAAAACATTCAGTACTTC. It codes for CASSWGAKNIQYF. V is TRBV5-4 and J is TRBJ2-4; the D gene could be TRBD1 or TRBD2 (5 bases each). V was cut by 3 bases and J by 1 base, with 5 bases left in between. The CDR3 has 13 amino acids. Germline V gives CDR1 SGHNT, CDR2 YYREEE (reference sequence).

V and J are TRBV4-3 and TRBJ1-5; TRBD1 is a possible D gene (6 bases). Germline CDR1 LGHNA, CDR2 YSLEER. Trimming left V 0 bases short and J 4 bases short, with 10 bases between. The CDR3 is 15 residues long. CDR3 in amino acids: CASSQDLTGNQPQHF. As DNA, the CDR3 is TGCGCCAGCAGCCAAGACCTTACAGGGAATCAGCCCCAGCATTTT.

The chain uses TRBV28 and TRBJ1-1; D gene ambiguous. The CDR3 covers 11 residues. Per germline, CDR1 MDHEN and CDR2 SYDVKM. V lost 2 bases to trimming and J lost 10 bases, with 8 bases between them. CDR3: CASSLDMRAFF. CDR3 DNA: TGTGCCAGCAGTTTAGACATGAGAGCTTTCTTT.

J is TRBJ1-5 and V is TRBV6-2 or TRBV6-3; 7 nucleotides match TRBD1. The CDR3 covers 16 residues. Germline V gene sequence: CDR1 MNHEY, CDR2 SVGEGT. The ends lost 0 bases at V and 6 bases at J; junction bases unmatched: 8. The CDR3 loop reads CASSYSMAGGGQPQHF. DNA of the CDR3: TGTGCCAGCAGTTACTCGATGGCAGGGGGTGGTCAGCCCCAGCATTTT.

V and J are TRBV3-1 (or the pseudogene TRBV3-2) and TRBJ2-3, with unresolved D. Trimming removed 0 bases at V and 3 bases at J, with 10 bases between. The CDR3 is 15 amino acids. Germline V CDR1 and CDR2: LGHDT, YNNKEL (reference sequence). The CDR3 nucleotides read TGTGCCAGCAGCCAAGAAGGTCGGGTAACAGATACGCAGTATTTT. Protein: CASSQEGRVTDTQYF.

The chain combines TRBV27 with TRBJ2-5; a possible D gene is TRBD1 (5 bases). The CDR3 contains 13 residues. The germline CDR1 and CDR2 sequences are MNHEY and SMNVEV (reference sequence). V was cut by 6 bases and J by 5 bases, with 13 bases left in between. The CDR3 DNA is TGTGCCAGCAGAGCAGGGTTTTCTGAGACCCAGTACTTC. Translation: CASRAGFSETQYF.

This clone has just one count. The chain links TRBV2 to TRBJ2-1; 12 positions match TRBD1. With V trimmed by 6 bases and J by 8 bases, 5 bases remained unmatched. This CDR3 has 14 amino acids. Germline V lookup: CDR1 SNHLY, CDR2 FYNNEI. The CDR3 coding sequence is TGTGCCAGCAGACTCGGGACAGGGGGCCATGAGCAGTTCTTC. Its translation: CASRLGTGGHEQFF.

The V gene is TRBV24-1, the J gene TRBJ1-1, with D perhaps TRBD1 (5 bases). Germline V gene lookup returns CDR1 KGHDR and CDR2 SFDVKD. V lost 9 bases and J 4 bases, leaving 14 bases between the germline ends. CDR3 size: 13 residues. DNA for the CDR3: TGTGCCACCGAAGGACCGAGGGGCACTGAAGCTTTCTTT. Translating gives CATEGPRGTEAFF.

The rearrangement joins TRBV19 to TRBJ1-1; D unclear. The ends were cut back, 6 bases at V and 1 base at J, with 12 bases in the middle. The CDR3 contains 14 residues. Per the germline V gene, CDR1 is LNHDA and CDR2 is SQIVND (reference sequence). The CDR3 DNA is TGTGCCAGTAGAACGATGAGGGAGAACACTGAAGCTTTCTTT. This gives the protein CASRTMRENTEAFF. The full variable domain, its missing parts supplied by reference TRBV19 and TRBJ1-1, is DGGITQSPKYLFRKEGQNVTLSCEQNLNHDAMYWYRQDPGQGLRLIYYSQIVNDFQKGDIAEGYSVSREKKESFPLTVTSAQKNPTAFYLCASRTMRENTEAFFGQGTRLTVV.

This chain uses TRBV7-9 with TRBJ2-3; D remains unclear. The CDR3 totals 16 residues. V was trimmed by 1 base and J by 0 bases, leaving 11 bases between them. Germline V gene sequence: CDR1 SEHNR, CDR2 FQNEAQ (reference sequence). CDR3 sequence reads: CASSLGPATSTDTQYF. Written as DNA, the CDR3 is TGTGCCAGCAGCTTAGGGCCGGCAACTAGCACAGATACGCAGTATTTT.

This clone was recorded only once. The genes are TRBV3-1 (or the pseudogene TRBV3-2) and TRBJ2-1; perhaps TRBD2 as D (5 bases). The CDR3 is made up of 13 amino acids. Per germline, CDR1 LGHDT and CDR2 YNNKEL (reference sequence). V lost 9 bases, J lost 0 bases, and 9 bases lay in between. The CDR3: CASCGPSYNEQFF. The CDR3, as DNA: TGTGCCAGTTGCGGGCCCTCCTACAATGAGCAGTTCTTC.

The chain carries TRBV5-1 and TRBJ2-2, with a possible D match to TRBD2 (6 bases). The CDR3 sequence is 16 residues long. V was trimmed by 0 bases and J by 2 bases, leaving 11 bases between them. Germline V lookup: CDR1 SGHRS, CDR2 YFSETQ. CDR3 in amino acids: CASSLGLARNTGELFF. The CDR3 DNA reads as TGCGCCAGCAGCTTGGGGCTAGCGAGAAACACCGGGGAGCTGTTTTTT.

The V gene is TRBV28, the J gene TRBJ2-5, with 9 bases matching TRBD1. The CDR3 covers 19 residues. The J segment lost 2 bases and the V segment lost 5 bases, leaving 18 bases of the junction unmatched. Germline CDR1 is MDHEN and CDR2 is SYDVKM. DNA for the CDR3: TGTGCCAGCAGTACCCCGACAGGGGGAGGGGGCGACCGACAAGAGACCCAGTACTTC. This codes for CASSTPTGGGGDRQETQYF.

The rearrangement uses TRBV7-9 and TRBJ1-2; 7 bases align to TRBD1. Germline values: CDR1 SEHNR, CDR2 FQNEAQ (reference sequence). The CDR3 consists of 14 residues. V was clipped by 4 bases and J by 5 bases; unmatched bases: 7. The CDR3 sequence: CASSSSTGAYGYTF. In nucleotides, the CDR3 is TGTGCCAGCAGCTCGTCAACAGGGGCTTATGGCTACACCTTC.

Concerning this clone: Other DNA variants within this sample encode the same CDR3. The chain uses TRBV19 and TRBJ1-2; D not certain. Germline assignment: CDR1 LNHDA and CDR2 SQIVND (reference sequence). Trimming shortened V by 3 bases and J by 2 bases, and 7 bases separated the two germline ends. There are 13 residues in the CDR3. Written as DNA, the CDR3 is TGTGCCAGTAGTATTGCGGGGAACTATGGCTACACCTTC. It codes for CASSIAGNYGYTF.